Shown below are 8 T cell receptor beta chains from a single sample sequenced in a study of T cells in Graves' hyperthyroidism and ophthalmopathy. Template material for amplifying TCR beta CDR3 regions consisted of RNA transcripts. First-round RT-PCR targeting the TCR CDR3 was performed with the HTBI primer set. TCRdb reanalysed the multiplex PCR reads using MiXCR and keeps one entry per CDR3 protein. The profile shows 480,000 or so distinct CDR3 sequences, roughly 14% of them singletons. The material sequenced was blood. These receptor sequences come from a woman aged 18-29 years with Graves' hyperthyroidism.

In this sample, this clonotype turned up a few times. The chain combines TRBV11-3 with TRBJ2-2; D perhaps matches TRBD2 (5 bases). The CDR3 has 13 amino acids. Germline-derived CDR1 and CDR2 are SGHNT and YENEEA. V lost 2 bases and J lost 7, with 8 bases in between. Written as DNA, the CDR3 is TGTGCCAGCAGCTTAACTAGAAACGGGGAGCTGTTTTTT. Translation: CASSLTRNGELFF.

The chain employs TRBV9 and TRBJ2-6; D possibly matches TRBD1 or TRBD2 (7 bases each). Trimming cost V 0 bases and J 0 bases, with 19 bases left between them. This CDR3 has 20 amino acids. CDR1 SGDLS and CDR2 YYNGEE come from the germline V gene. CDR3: CASSVDVRGGSLSGANVLTF. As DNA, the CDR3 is TGTGCCAGCAGCGTAGATGTCAGGGGGGGCTCTCTCTCTGGGGCCAACGTCCTGACTTTC.

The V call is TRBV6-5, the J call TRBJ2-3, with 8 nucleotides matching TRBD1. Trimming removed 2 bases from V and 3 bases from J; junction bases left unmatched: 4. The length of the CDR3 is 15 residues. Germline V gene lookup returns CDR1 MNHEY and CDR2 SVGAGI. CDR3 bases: TGTGCCAGCAGTTACCAGGGGGCCGGTACAGATACGCAGTATTTT. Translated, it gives CASSYQGAGTDTQYF.

The DNA for the CDR3 is TGCAGCGTTGGCGAGTCTGGGGCCAACGTCCTGACTTTC. It specifies CSVGESGANVLTF. V gene TRBV29-1 combines with J gene TRBJ2-6, with no clear D. This CDR3 has 13 amino acids. The V gene's germline CDR1 is SQVTM and CDR2 ANQGSEA. V was cut by 4 bases and J by 1 base, with 5 bases left in between.

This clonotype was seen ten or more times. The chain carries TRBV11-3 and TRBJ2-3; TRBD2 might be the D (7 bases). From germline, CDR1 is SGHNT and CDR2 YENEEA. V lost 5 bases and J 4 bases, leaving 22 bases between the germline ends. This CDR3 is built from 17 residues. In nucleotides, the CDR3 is TGTGCCAGCAGCCAAACTTCTAGCGGAGGGGGGCCAGATACGCAGTATTTT. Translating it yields CASSQTSSGGGPDTQYF.

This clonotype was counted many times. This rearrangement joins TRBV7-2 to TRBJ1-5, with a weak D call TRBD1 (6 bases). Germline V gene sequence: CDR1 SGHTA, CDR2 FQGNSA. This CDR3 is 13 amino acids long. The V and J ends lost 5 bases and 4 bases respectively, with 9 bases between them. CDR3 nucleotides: TGTGCCAGCAGCGTACAGGGAAATCAGCCCCAGCATTTT. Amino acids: CASSVQGNQPQHF.

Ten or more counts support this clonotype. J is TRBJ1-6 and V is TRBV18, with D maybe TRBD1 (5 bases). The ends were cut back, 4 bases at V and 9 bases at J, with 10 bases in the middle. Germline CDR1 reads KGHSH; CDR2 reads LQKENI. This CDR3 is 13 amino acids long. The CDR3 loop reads CASSRSGRSPLHF. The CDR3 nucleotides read TGTGCCAGCTCACGTTCAGGGCGTTCACCCCTCCACTTT.

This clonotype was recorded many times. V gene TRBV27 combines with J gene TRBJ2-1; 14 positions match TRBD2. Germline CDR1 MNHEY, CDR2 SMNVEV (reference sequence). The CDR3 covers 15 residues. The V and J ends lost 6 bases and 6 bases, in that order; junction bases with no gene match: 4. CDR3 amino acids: CASRGTSGRVNEQFF. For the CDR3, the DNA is TGTGCCAGCAGAGGGACTAGCGGGAGAGTCAATGAGCAGTTCTTC.